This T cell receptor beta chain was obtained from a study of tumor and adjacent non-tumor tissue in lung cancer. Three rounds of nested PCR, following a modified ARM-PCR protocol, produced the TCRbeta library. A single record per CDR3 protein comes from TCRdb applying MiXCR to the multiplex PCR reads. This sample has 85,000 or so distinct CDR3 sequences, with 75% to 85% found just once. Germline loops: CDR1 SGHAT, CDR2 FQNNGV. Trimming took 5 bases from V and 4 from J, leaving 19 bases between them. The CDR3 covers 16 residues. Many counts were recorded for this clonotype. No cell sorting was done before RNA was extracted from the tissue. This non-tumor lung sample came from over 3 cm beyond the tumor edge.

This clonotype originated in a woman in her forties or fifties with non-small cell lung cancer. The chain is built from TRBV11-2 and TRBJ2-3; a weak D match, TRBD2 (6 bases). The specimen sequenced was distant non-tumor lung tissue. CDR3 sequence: CASSARPVGRPDTQYF. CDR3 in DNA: TGTGCCAGCAGCGCTAGGCCCGTGGGGAGGCCAGATACGCAGTATTTT.